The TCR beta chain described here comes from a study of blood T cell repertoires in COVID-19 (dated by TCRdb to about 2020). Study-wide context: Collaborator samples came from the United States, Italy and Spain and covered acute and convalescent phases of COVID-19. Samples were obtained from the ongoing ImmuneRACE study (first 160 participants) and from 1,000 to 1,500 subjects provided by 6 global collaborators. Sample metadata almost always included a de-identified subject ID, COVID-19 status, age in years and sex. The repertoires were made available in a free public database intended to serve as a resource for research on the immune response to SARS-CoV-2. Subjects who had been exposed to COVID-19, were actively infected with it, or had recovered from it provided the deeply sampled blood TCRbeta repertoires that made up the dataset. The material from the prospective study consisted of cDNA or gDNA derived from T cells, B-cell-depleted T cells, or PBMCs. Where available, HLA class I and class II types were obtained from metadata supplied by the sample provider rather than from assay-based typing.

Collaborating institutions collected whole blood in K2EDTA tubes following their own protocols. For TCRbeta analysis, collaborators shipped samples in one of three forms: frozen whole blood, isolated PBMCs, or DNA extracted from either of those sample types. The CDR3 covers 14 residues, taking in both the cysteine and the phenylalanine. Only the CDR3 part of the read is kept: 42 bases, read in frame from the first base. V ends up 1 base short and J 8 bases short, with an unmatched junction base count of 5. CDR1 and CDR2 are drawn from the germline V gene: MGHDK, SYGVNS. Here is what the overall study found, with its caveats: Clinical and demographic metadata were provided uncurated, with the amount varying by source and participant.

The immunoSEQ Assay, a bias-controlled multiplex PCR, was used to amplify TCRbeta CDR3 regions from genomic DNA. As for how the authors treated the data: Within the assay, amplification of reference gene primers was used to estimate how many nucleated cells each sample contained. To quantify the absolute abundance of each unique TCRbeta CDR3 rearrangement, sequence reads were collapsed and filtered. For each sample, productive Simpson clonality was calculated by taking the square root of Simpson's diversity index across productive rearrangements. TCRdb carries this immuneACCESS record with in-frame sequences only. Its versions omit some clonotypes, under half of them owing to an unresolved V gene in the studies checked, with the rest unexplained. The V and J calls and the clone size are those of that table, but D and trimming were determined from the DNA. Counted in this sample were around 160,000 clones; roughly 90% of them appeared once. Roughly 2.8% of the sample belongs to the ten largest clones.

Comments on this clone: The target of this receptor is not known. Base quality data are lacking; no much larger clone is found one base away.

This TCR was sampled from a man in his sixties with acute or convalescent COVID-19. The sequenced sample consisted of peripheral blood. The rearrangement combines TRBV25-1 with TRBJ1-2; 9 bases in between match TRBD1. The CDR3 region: CASSESGQGEGYTF. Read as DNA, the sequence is TGTGCCAGCAGTGAATCGGGACAGGGTGAAGGCTACACCTTC.